This T cell receptor (beta chain) was retrieved from a study of blood T cell repertoires in COVID-19 (dated by TCRdb to 2019 to 2021). Looking at the study overall: Samples from collaborators originated in the United States, Italy and Spain and spanned both the acute and convalescent phases of COVID-19. The prospective study material was composed of cDNA or gDNA derived from T cells, B-cell-depleted T cells, or PBMCs. Subjects who had been exposed to COVID-19, were actively infected with it, or had recovered from it provided the deeply sampled blood TCRbeta repertoires that made up the dataset. The repertoires were made available in a free public database intended to serve as a resource for research on the immune response to SARS-CoV-2. The samples were drawn from two sources: the first 160 participants of the ongoing ImmuneRACE study, and 1,200 or so subjects contributed by 6 global collaborators. Nearly every sample came with metadata listing a de-identified subject ID, COVID-19 status, age in years and sex. Where HLA class I and class II types were available, the types were taken from metadata supplied by the sample provider, not from assay-based typing.

On the study overall, not on this receptor specifically: The quantity of clinical and demographic metadata differed by source and by participant and was supplied without curation.

Participants in the prospective study were aged about 18 to 95 years, lived in about two dozen United States geographic areas, and enrolled through a virtual design. To assign participants to cohorts, the prospective study relied on clinical history that participants themselves reported in a screening survey and a study questionnaire. For ImmuneRACE Cohort 3, a participant was defined as recovered based on two consecutive negative NP/OP PCR tests, clearance by a healthcare professional, or resolution of symptoms. In the prospective study, whole blood, serum and a nasopharyngeal or oropharyngeal swab were collected from each participant by mobile phlebotomists. Over an approximately 2-month period, participants in the prospective study had the option of providing additional blood draws and questionnaires. Prospective study blood samples were shipped either frozen or at room temperature before DNA extraction.

The immunoSEQ Assay, a bias-controlled multiplex PCR, was used to amplify TCRbeta CDR3 regions from genomic DNA. The study's own analysis went as follows. The number of nucleated cells in each sample was estimated by amplification of reference gene primers within the assay. To quantify the absolute abundance of each unique TCRbeta CDR3 rearrangement, sequence reads were collapsed and filtered. For each sample, productive Simpson clonality was calculated as the square root of Simpson's diversity index over productive rearrangements. The clones in this table, taken by TCRdb from immuneACCESS, are in-frame only. Not every clone is retained; where verified, under half of the shortfall comes from an unresolved V gene, and the cause of the rest is unknown. V, J and clone size were drawn from that table, and D and trimming were deduced from the DNA. This sample gives more than 200,000 clones in total; roughly 91% of them show up just once. Around 4% of the sample lies in the top ten.

Inclusive of the bounding cysteine and phenylalanine, the CDR3 is 16 residues long. Only the CDR3 region is kept as DNA, spanning 48 bases read in frame from base 1. Per the germline V gene, SNHLY is the CDR1 and FYNNEI is the CDR2. V loses 8 bases of germline sequence and J loses 0 bases, and the interval between the two ends is 17 bases. As regards this clone: Its antigen is still unknown. Base qualities are not provided; no much larger clone lies one nucleotide away.

The clonotype comes from a young woman who had recovered from COVID-19. The chain is assembled from TRBV2 and TRBJ2-4; TRBD2 is perhaps the D gene, given 7 matching bases. Source material: PBMCs or T cells enriched from blood (not recorded which). CDR3 sequence: CASWDGGPLAKNIQYF. The DNA reads as follows: TGTGCCAGCTGGGACGGGGGGCCCTTAGCCAAAAACATTCAGTACTTC.